These T cell receptor beta chains were read from a single sample in a study of tumor-infiltrating lymphocytes in primary liver carcinoma. TCRdb independently ran MiXCR on the multiplex PCR reads; one entry per CDR3 protein. Altogether 70,000 to 75,000 distinct CDR3 sequences are present, approximately 70% being singletons, with the ten largest covering roughly 26%. The sequencing sample was made of liver tumor tissue from sampling region 4. These receptor sequences come from a man aged 35 to 55 with primary liver carcinoma and hepatitis B virus infection. Each CDR3 is given with its conserved first and last residue. Each record gives: D gene, V gene, J gene, CDR3 length, clone size, CDR3 protein, CDR3 DNA. The D gene is left open where the match is weak. Part of the rows lack a size; the others show once, few, many or a class for expanded clones.

>-|TRBV5-1|TRBJ2-6|14|many
CASGRTSGANVLTF
TGCGCCAGCGGACGGACCTCTGGGGCCAACGTCCTGACTTTC
>-|TRBV5-1|TRBJ1-4|14|few
CASSGGGQNEKLFF
TGCGCCAGCAGCGGAGGAGGACAGAATGAAAAACTGTTTTTT
>TRBD1|TRBV29-1|TRBJ2-5|16|-
CSVDAAGGLHQETPYF
TGCAGCGTTGACGCGGCAGGGGGTCTGCACCAAGAGACCCCGTACTTC
>-|TRBV2|TRBJ2-7|16|-
CASCDPGQTNTYEQYF
TGTGCCAGCTGTGACCCCGGGCAGACCAATACCTACGAGCAGTACTTC
>-|TRBV12-3/TRBV12-4|TRBJ2-7|14|-
CAISLRDGTYEQYF
TGTGCCATCAGCCTCCGGGACGGAACCTACGAGCAGTACTTC
>-|TRBV30|TRBJ1-4|14|many
CAWKRTSPGTQLFF
TGTGCCTGGAAAAGAACGTCCCCCGGGACCCAACTGTTTTTT
>-|TRBV19|TRBJ2-6|15|few
CASSIRGSGANVLTF
TGTGCCAGTAGTATACGGGGCTCTGGGGCCAATGTCCTGACTTTC
>-|TRBV5-1|TRBJ2-3|13|many
CASSGPPTDTQYF
TGCGCCAGCAGCGGTCCCCCAACAGATACGCAGTATTTT
>TRBD2|TRBV5-5|TRBJ2-7|15|-
CASSLGAGVGYEQYF
TGTGCCAGCAGCTTAGGGGCGGGAGTCGGATACGAGCAGTACTTC
>-|TRBV29-1|TRBJ2-1|12|-
CSVRGSYNEQFF
TGCAGCGTCCGGGGGAGCTACAATGAGCAGTTCTTC
>TRBD1|TRBV6-1|TRBJ1-4|15|-
CASSAQGGLNGKLFF
TGTGCCAGCAGTGCACAGGGGGGGCTTAATGGAAAACTGTTTTTT
>TRBD1|TRBV11-2|TRBJ1-2|14|-
CASSSADRDHDYTF
TGTGCCAGCAGCTCAGCCGACAGGGACCATGACTACACCTTC
>-|TRBV4-2|TRBJ2-3|17|-
CASSQDGGGLGNQSQYF
TGTGCCAGCAGCCAAGATGGGGGGGGGCTAGGAAATCAGTCCCAGTATTTT
>TRBD1|TRBV6-6|TRBJ2-7|14|-
CACSYSGQSYEQYF
TGTGCCTGCAGTTACTCGGGACAGTCCTATGAGCAGTACTTC
>TRBD2|TRBV28|TRBJ2-1|17|-
CVSSTFAGRATSNEQFF
TGTGTCAGCAGTACTTTCGCCGGGAGGGCCACGAGCAATGAGCAGTTCTTC
>-|TRBV11-2|TRBJ2-7|13|-
CASGSGSLWEQYF
TGTGCCAGCGGCAGCGGGTCTTTATGGGAGCAGTACTTC
>TRBD2|TRBV11-2|TRBJ2-3|18|-
CASSLTTSGRAGRDTQFF
TGTGCCAGCAGCTTAACTACTAGTGGGAGGGCGGGACGAGATACGCAGTTTTTT
>-|TRBV19|TRBJ1-2|14|-
CASSFPGRADGYTF
TGTGCCAGTAGCTTCCCGGGGAGGGCGGATGGCTACACCTTC
>TRBD2|TRBV6-2/TRBV6-3|TRBJ2-7|13|many
CASSLGSGGEQYF
TGTGCCAGCAGTCTCGGTTCGGGAGGCGAGCAGTACTTC
>-|TRBV11-2|TRBJ2-3|16|-
CASSHGRGLYTDTQYF
TGTGCCAGCAGCCATGGGAGGGGGCTATACACAGACACACAGTATTTT
>-|TRBV28|TRBJ1-1|16|-
CASTLAFVGAGAETFF
-
>TRBD2|TRBV6-2/TRBV6-3|TRBJ2-1|17|many
CASLTKTGGRSYNEQFF
TGTGCCAGCCTCACAAAAACGGGAGGCCGCTCCTACAATGAGCAGTTCTTC
>TRBD2|TRBV5-6|TRBJ2-3|16|many
CASSSRLAASTDTQYF
TGTGCCAGCAGCTCCCGACTAGCGGCCAGCACAGATACGCAGTATTTT
>TRBD1|TRBV11-2|TRBJ2-7|16|-
CASSPSRTGYVYEQYF
TGTGCCAGCAGCCCCTCCCGGACAGGGTATGTCTACGAGCAGTACTTC
>-|TRBV24-1|TRBJ2-3|15|-
CATSDSAGSTDTQYF
TGTGCCACCAGTGATTCGGCGGGAAGCACAGATACGCAGTATTTT
>TRBD1|TRBV29-1|TRBJ1-2|14|-
CSVARTGLDVGYTF
TGCAGCGTTGCCAGGACAGGGCTTGATGTTGGCTACACCTTC
>-|TRBV29-1|TRBJ1-4|14|-
CGAATPATNEKLFF
TGCGGCGCCGCTACCCCTGCAACTAATGAAAAACTGTTTTTT
>-|TRBV11-2|TRBJ2-2|15|-
CASLPPGVYTRELFF
TGTGCCAGCCTCCCTCCGGGAGTGTACACCCGGGAGTTGTTTTTT
>TRBD1|TRBV29-1|TRBJ2-7|14|-
CSVEEGQGVYEQYF
TGCAGCGTTGAAGAAGGACAGGGGGTCTACGAGCAGTACTTC
>-|TRBV12-3/TRBV12-4|TRBJ2-2|13|once
CASSPKTAGELFF
TGTGCCAGCAGTCCCAAAACAGCCGGGGAGCTGTTTTTT
>-|TRBV7-9|TRBJ1-2|16|once
CASSPYKLGGNYGCTF
TGTGCCAGCAGCCCTTACAAGCTGGGAGGGAACTACGGCTGCACCTTC
>-|TRBV12-3/TRBV12-4|TRBJ2-3|15|-
CASSPVGVGTDTQYF
TGTGCCAGTAGCCCGGTGGGTGTCGGCACAGATACGCAGTATTTT
>-|TRBV2|TRBJ1-6|16|-
CASSGGVDSYNSPPHF
TGTGCCAGCAGTGGGGGTGTGGATTCCTATAATTCACCCCCCCACTTT
>-|TRBV11-2|TRBJ2-1|22|-
CASSLSYPCPVEQVRSYNEQFF
TGTGCCAGCAGCCTCTCCTACCCGTGTCCCGTGGAACAGGTTCGCTCCTACAATGAGCAGTTCTTC
>TRBD2|TRBV28|TRBJ2-1|15|-
CASSKGGLAYNEQFF
TGTGCCAGCAGCAAAGGGGGACTAGCCTACAATGAGCAGTTCTTC
>-|TRBV30|TRBJ2-7|14|many
CAWSVGRSSYEQYF
TGTGCCTGGAGTGTTGGGAGGAGCTCCTACGAGCAGTACTTC
>-|TRBV19|TRBJ2-3|17|-
CASSPRAGEGSTDTQYF
TGTGCTAGTAGTCCCCGAGCCGGGGAAGGGAGCACAGATACGCAGTATTTT
>-|TRBV29-1|TRBJ2-5|14|-
CSVTPGGIRETRYF
TGCAGCGTGACCCCGGGTGGGATTCGGGAGACCCGGTACTTC
>-|TRBV29-1|TRBJ2-1|15|-
CSVESQGSPYNKQFF
TGCAGCGTTGAATCCCAGGGAAGCCCCTACAATAAGCAGTTCTTC
>-|TRBV28|TRBJ2-3|14|-
CASMGLGVMDTQYF
TGTGCCAGCATGGGACTGGGGGTGATGGATACGCAGTATTTT
>TRBD2|TRBV11-1|TRBJ2-3|16|-
CASNNGLAVSTDTQYF
TGTGCCAGTAACAATGGACTAGCGGTTAGCACAGATACACAGTATTTT
>-|TRBV6-6|TRBJ1-2|13|-
CASGTTEGYGYIF
TGTGCCAGCGGGACTACCGAGGGTTATGGCTACATCTTC
>TRBD1|TRBV29-1|TRBJ2-1|13|many
CSADRDRGDEQFF
TGCAGCGCGGACCGGGACAGGGGGGATGAGCAGTTCTTC
>-|TRBV5-1|TRBJ2-5|11|-
CASSLEWTQYF
TGCGCCAGCAGCTTGGAATGGACCCAGTACTTC
>-|TRBV12-3/TRBV12-4|TRBJ1-1|15|-
CASSKADNLNTEAFF
TGTGCCAGCAGTAAAGCGGATAATCTTAACACTGAAGCTTTCTTT
>TRBD1|TRBV6-5|TRBJ2-6|18|-
CASSRWTGMKAGVNVLAF
TGTGCCAGCAGTCGTTGGACAGGGATGAAAGCCGGGGTCAACGTCCTGGCTTTC
>-|TRBV5-4|TRBJ2-5|12|-
CASNSRPETQYF
TGTGCCAGCAACTCGAGACCAGAGACCCAGTACTTC
>-|TRBV10-3|TRBJ1-6|14|-
CTVNGIGGNSPLHF
TGTACCGTCAATGGCATAGGCGGCAATTCACCCCTCCACTTT
>-|TRBV11-2|TRBJ2-3|12|-
CASTLLRDMQYF
TGCGCCAGCACCCTATTGAGAGATATGCAGTATTTT
>TRBD1|TRBV6-1|TRBJ1-1|13|-
CASSHRDSTVAFF
TGTGCTAGCAGCCACCGGGACAGCACTGTAGCTTTCTTT
>TRBD2|TRBV7-8|TRBJ2-7|14|many
CASSDGLDSDEQYF
TGTGCCAGCAGCGATGGACTAGATTCCGACGAGCAGTACTTC
>-|TRBV6-5|TRBJ1-6|14|-
CASSLTPGDSHLQF
TGTGCCAGCAGCCTGACGCCAGGGGATTCACACCTCCAATTT
>-|TRBV28|TRBJ1-1|12|once
CANSRQDTEAFF
TGTGCCAACAGTAGACAGGACACTGAAGCTTTCTTT
>TRBD1|TRBV6-6|TRBJ1-4|14|few
CASSKGQDNEKLLF
TGTGCCAGCAGTAAGGGACAGGACAATGAAAAACTGCTCTTT
>-|TRBV7-9|TRBJ2-7|19|-
CANSSPGHPKTSGGYEQYF
TGTGCCAACAGCTCCCCGGGACACCCAAAGACCAGCGGAGGTTACGAGCAGTACTTT
>TRBD2|TRBV14|TRBJ2-1|20|-
CTSNHPLLAGGSGWYNEQFF
TGTACCAGCAACCATCCCTTACTAGCGGGAGGAAGCGGATGGTACAATGAGCAGTTCTTC
>-|TRBV10-3|TRBJ1-1|13|many
CATSLGEGTEAFF
TGTGCAACATCATTGGGGGAGGGCACTGAAGCTTTCTTT
>-|TRBV12-3/TRBV12-4|TRBJ2-1|15|few
CASSLRVESYNEQFF
TGTGCCAGCAGTTTGAGGGTTGAGTCCTACAATGAGCAGTTCTTC